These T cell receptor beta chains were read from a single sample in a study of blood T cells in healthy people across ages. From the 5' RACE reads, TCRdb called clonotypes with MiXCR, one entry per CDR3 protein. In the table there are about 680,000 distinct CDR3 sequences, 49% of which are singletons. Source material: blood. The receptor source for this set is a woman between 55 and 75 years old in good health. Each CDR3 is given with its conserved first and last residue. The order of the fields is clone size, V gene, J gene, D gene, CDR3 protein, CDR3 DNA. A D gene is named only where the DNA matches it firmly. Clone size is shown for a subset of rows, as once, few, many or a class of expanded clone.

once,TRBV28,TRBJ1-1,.,CASSFMAEAFF,TGTGCCAGCAGTTTTATGGCTGAAGCTTTCTTT
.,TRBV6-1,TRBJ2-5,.,CASSEQGIQETQYF,TGTGCCAGCAGTGAACAGGGAATCCAAGAGACCCAGTACTTC
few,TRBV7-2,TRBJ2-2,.,CASSVGTNTGELFF,TGTGCCAGCAGCGTAGGCACTAACACCGGGGAGCTGTTTTTT
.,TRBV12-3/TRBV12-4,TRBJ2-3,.,CASRRASSDTQYF,TGTGCCAGCAGAAGGGCTAGCTCAGATACGCAGTATTTT
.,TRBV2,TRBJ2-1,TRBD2,CASRPGPAGNEQFF,TGTGCCAGCAGACCCGGGCCAGCGGGAAATGAGCAGTTCTTC
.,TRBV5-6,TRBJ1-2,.,CASSAGRVFWGYGYTF,TGTGCCAGCAGCGCGGGCAGGGTATTTTGGGGATATGGCTACACCTTC
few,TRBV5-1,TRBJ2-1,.,CASTQPGGGEQFF,TGCGCCAGCACCCAACCGGGTGGTGGTGAGCAGTTCTTC
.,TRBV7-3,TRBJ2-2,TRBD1,CASSSSNRGGELFF,TGTGCCAGCAGCTCCTCAAACAGGGGTGGGGAGCTGTTTTTT
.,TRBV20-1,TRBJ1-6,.,CTAHSDSPLHF,TGCACCGCGCACAGCGATTCACCCCTCCACTTT
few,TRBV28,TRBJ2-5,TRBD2,CASSLLPAGTEETQYF,TGTGCCAGCAGCCTCCTTCCAGCGGGAACGGAAGAGACCCAGTACTTC
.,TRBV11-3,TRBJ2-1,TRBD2,CASSPFTGGHNEQFF,TGTGCCAGCAGCCCCTTCACGGGAGGTCACAATGAGCAGTTCTTC